This TCR beta chain was retrieved from a study of T cell changes during pregnancy in multiple sclerosis. CDR3 length: 14 amino acids. J gave up 4 bases and V 5 bases, and 5 bases lay outside the gene matches. Germline-derived CDR1 and CDR2 are SGHVS and FNYEAQ. The data were produced by immunoSEQ multiplex PCR, yet TCRdb's version contains in-frame clones alone and is incomplete. The data hold nearly 25,000 clones, with 70% to 90% observed a single time. The sample was CD4+ T cells from peripheral blood mononuclear cells, taken in the first trimester of pregnancy. This chain uses TRBV7-6 with TRBJ1-2; 9 bases match TRBD1. The receptor was derived from a female donor in good health, enrolled as a control in a pregnancy study. The CDR3, as DNA: TGTGCCAGCAGCGTGGACAGGGGCTTCTATGGCTACACCTTC. Encoded protein: CASSVDRGFYGYTF.